This passage covers 17 T cell receptor beta chains from one sample sequenced in a study of blood T cell repertoires in COVID-19. The method was immunoSEQ multiplex PCR; TCRdb's version includes in-frame clones alone and lacks a portion of them. Among fewer than 350,000 clones, 65% to 90% were seen once, and the ten largest hold 2.5% to 3.5%. Sequences were obtained from peripheral blood. The receptor source for this set is a woman in her fifties or sixties with active or convalescent COVID-19.

This clone has at least ten counts. V usage is TRBV7-9 and J usage is TRBJ1-4; 8 bases match TRBD1. CDR1 is SEHNR, CDR2 FQNEAQ, per germline (reference sequence). V shed 4 bases, J shed 5 bases, and the junction held 6 bases outside the gene matches. This CDR3 spans 15 amino acids. CDR3: CASSWVTGENEKLFF. CDR3 DNA sequence: TGTGCCAGCAGCTGGGTGACAGGGGAAAATGAAAAACTGTTTTTT.

The chain uses TRBV6-6 and TRBJ2-5, with D hard to call. Germline V gene data show CDR1 as MNHNY and CDR2 as SVGAGI (reference sequence). The V and J ends lost 6 bases and 2 bases respectively, with 13 bases between them. This CDR3 contains 14 residues. Written as DNA, the CDR3 is TGTGCCAGCAGCTTCCTGGTCGAGCAAGAGACCCAGTACTTC. Translating it yields CASSFLVEQETQYF.

The V gene is TRBV25-1, the J gene TRBJ1-4; D remains ambiguous. Trimming removed 1 base from V and 7 bases from J, with 19 bases in between. CDR1 is MGHDK, CDR2 SYGVNS, per germline. The CDR3 consists of 17 residues. The CDR3 coding sequence is TGTGCCAGCAGTGAATGGGGAGGGCGGCGCGGATCTGAAAAACTGTTTTTT. Translated: CASSEWGGRRGSEKLFF.

The chain uses TRBV2 and TRBJ2-1, with no clear D. Germline V gives CDR1 SNHLY, CDR2 FYNNEI. Trimming took 4 bases from V and 0 from J, leaving 13 bases between them. The CDR3 totals 16 residues. In DNA, the CDR3 is TGTGCCAGCAGTGGTCCGAAATATAGCTCCTACAATGAGCAGTTCTTC. Its translation: CASSGPKYSSYNEQFF. Drawing the rest from reference TRBV2 and TRBJ2-1, the complete variable domain is EPEVTQTPSHQVTQMGQEVILRCVPISNHLYFYWYRQILGQKVEFLVSFYNNEISEKSEIFDDQFSVERPDGSNFTLKIRSTKLEDSAMYFCASSGPKYSSYNEQFFGPGTRLTVL.

This CDR3 is CASSLGSAGQYF. As DNA, the CDR3 is TGTGCCAGCAGCTTAGGGTCCGCCGGGCAGTACTTC. This chain links TRBV11-2 with TRBJ2-7; no clear D. CDR1 is SGHAT, CDR2 FQNNGV, per germline. This CDR3 region has 12 residues. Trimming shortened V by 1 base and J by 9 bases, and 10 bases separated the two germline ends. The entire variable domain, with the rest obtained from reference TRBV11-2 and TRBJ2-7, is as follows: EAGVAQSPRYKIIEKRQSVAFWCNPISGHATLYWYQQILGQGPKLLIQFQNNGVVDDSQLPKDRFSAERLKGVDSTLKIQPAKLEDSAVYLCASSLGSAGQYFGPGTRLTVT.

The CDR3 bases are TGTGCCAGCAGCCAGGGACTAGCGGGGTCTGGCGAGCAGTACTTC. It specifies CASSQGLAGSGEQYF. This chain connects TRBV3-1 (or the pseudogene TRBV3-2) to TRBJ2-7; 13 bases align to TRBD2. CDR1 and CDR2 from the germline V gene are LGHDT and YNNKEL (reference sequence). CDR3 length equals 15 residues. Trimming at V came to 3 bases and at J to 6 bases, leaving 5 bases not matched to a gene.

The V call is TRBV9, the J call TRBJ1-6; a weak D match, TRBD1 (5 bases). The V and J ends lost 0 bases and 5 bases respectively, with 6 bases between them. This CDR3 has 14 amino acids. CDR1 and CDR2 (germline): SGDLS, YYNGEE. CDR3 sequence: CASSVARDNSPLHF. The CDR3 nucleotides are TGTGCCAGCAGCGTAGCCAGGGATAATTCACCCCTCCACTTT.

This chain uses TRBV10-1 with TRBJ2-2; TRBD1 aligns across 8 bases. Unmatched junction bases numbered 5, after V lost 4 bases and J lost 7 bases. This CDR3 has 14 amino acids. From germline, CDR1 is WNHNN and CDR2 SYGVQD (reference sequence). In DNA, the CDR3 is TGCGCCAGCAGTGGGGGGACAGGAATCGGGGAGCTGTTTTTT. Amino acids: CASSGGTGIGELFF.

V gene TRBV4-1 combines with J gene TRBJ2-5, with TRBD2 identical over 15 bases. The germline gives CDR1 MGHRA, CDR2 YSYEKL. The CDR3 covers 18 residues. J gave up 4 bases and V 0 bases, and 6 bases lay outside the gene matches. In DNA, the CDR3 is TGCGCCAGCAGCCAAGATGGACTAGCGGGGGGGCCTCGAGAGACCCAGTACTTC. It encodes CASSQDGLAGGPRETQYF.

This rearrangement joins TRBV10-3 to TRBJ1-1; a possible D gene is TRBD1 (5 bases). V shed 3 bases and J shed 3 bases, with 11 bases lying between them. The germline V gene encodes CDR1 ENHRY and CDR2 SYGVKD. This CDR3 region has 14 residues. The CDR3 DNA reads TGTGCCATCAGTGATCTCGGAGGGGACACTGAAGCTTTCTTT. Its translation is CAISDLGGDTEAFF.

The CDR3 nucleotides read TGTGCCAGCAGCCTAGGGGGGGTTACAGATACGCAGTATTTT. Its translation is CASSLGGVTDTQYF. The gene calls are TRBV7-6 and TRBJ2-3; D may be TRBD2 (7 bases). The CDR3 has 14 amino acids. Between the trimmed V and J ends, which lost 5 bases and 3 bases, there was a span of 12 bases. Looked up from germline, CDR1 is SGHVS and CDR2 is FNYEAQ.

This clone was found once. This CDR3 is CASSPIPLPSYGYTF. CDR3 DNA: TGTGCCAGCTCACCTATTCCACTACCTAGCTATGGCTACACCTTC. The V call is TRBV18, the J call TRBJ1-2; D uncertain. CDR1 is KGHSH, CDR2 LQKENI, per germline. Trimming removed 3 bases from V and 4 bases from J, with 15 bases in between. The CDR3 contains 15 residues.

The V call is TRBV4-1, the J call TRBJ2-5; tentatively, D is TRBD1 (6 bases). Trimming took off 0 bases at V and 4 bases at J, with 18 bases between the two ends. This CDR3 is 17 amino acids long. Germline V gene lookup returns CDR1 MGHRA and CDR2 YSYEKL. This CDR3 reads CASSQDLGQGSSETQYF. CDR3 nucleotides: TGCGCCAGCAGCCAAGATCTCGGCCAGGGGAGTTCAGAGACCCAGTACTTC.

The V gene is TRBV7-6, the J gene TRBJ1-1, with D unclear. V lost 1 base and J 1 base, leaving 7 bases between the germline ends. The CDR3 spans 14 residues. CDR1 is SGHVS and CDR2 is FNYEAQ in the germline V gene. CDR3 DNA sequence: TGTGCCAGCAGCTTAGTTGGGCGGAACACTGAAGCTTTCTTT. It translates to CASSLVGRNTEAFF.

This clone was recorded once. The chain carries TRBV18 and TRBJ1-6, with D tentatively TRBD1 (5 bases). Between the trimmed V and J ends, which lost 3 bases and 5 bases, there was a span of 11 bases. Looked up from germline, CDR1 is KGHSH and CDR2 is LQKENI. This CDR3 region has 15 residues. The CDR3 nucleotides read TGTGCCAGCTCACCGCGGGACGCCGATAATTCACCCCTCCACTTT. Residues: CASSPRDADNSPLHF.

V gene TRBV21-1 combines with J gene TRBJ1-5; the tabulated D call, TRBD1, remains unverified against the DNA. TRBV21-1 corresponds to a pseudogene. The CDR3 is 16 residues long. The CDR3 DNA reads as TGTGCCAGCAGCCCACGGAGGACAGGGGGCGAGCAGCCCCAGCATTTT. It translates to CASSPRRTGGEQPQHF.

The chain joins TRBV19 to TRBJ2-1, with TRBD2 matching 14 bases. The CDR3 is made up of 16 amino acids. With V trimmed by 2 bases and J by 8 bases, 5 bases remained unmatched. CDR1 is LNHDA, CDR2 SQIVND, per germline (reference sequence). CDR3 loop: CASSIWGTSGGDEQFF. In DNA, the CDR3 is TGTGCCAGTAGTATATGGGGGACTAGCGGGGGTGATGAGCAGTTCTTC.